The T cell receptor beta chain described here comes from a study of blood T cell repertoires in COVID-19. Study details: COVID-19 samples collected from the United States, Italy and Spain covered acute and convalescent phases.

The method was immunoSEQ multiplex PCR; TCRdb's version includes in-frame clones alone and lacks a portion of them. Of 230,000 or so clones in the sample, 80% were seen once. CDR1 is LGHNA, CDR2 YSLEER, per germline. This CDR3 contains 15 residues. V lost 4 bases and J lost 5; bases outside the gene matches: 9. The chain links TRBV4-3 to TRBJ2-3; 7 bases are shared with TRBD2. The sequenced sample consisted of peripheral blood. This receptor was identified in a human donor in a cohort sampled during active COVID-19. The CDR3 nucleotides read TGCGCCAGCAGCCCAAATAGCGGGCACGGAGATACGCAGTATTTT. This gives the protein CASSPNSGHGDTQYF.